These 21 T cell receptor beta chains came from one sample sequenced in a study of blood T cell repertoires in COVID-19. Profiled with immunoSEQ multiplex PCR; TCRdb holds only in-frame clones, not every one. There are 160,000 or so clones in the sample; about 87% occur only once, and roughly 1.5% lies in the top ten. What was sequenced was peripheral blood. All receptors come from a woman aged 50 to 65 with acute or convalescent COVID-19.

The V and J genes are TRBV27 and TRBJ2-7; a weak D match, TRBD1 (5 bases). The CDR3 is made up of 14 amino acids. Between the trimmed V and J ends, which lost 4 bases and 5 bases, there was a span of 15 bases. CDR1 and CDR2 from the germline V gene are MNHEY and SMNVEV (reference sequence). CDR3 amino acids: CASSSPLGADEQYF. The CDR3 bases are TGTGCCAGCAGTTCCCCCCTAGGGGCCGACGAGCAGTACTTC.

CDR3 nucleotides: TGTGCCAGCAGTCTAGCGTCCGGGACCGGGGAGCTGTTTTTT. It codes for CASSLASGTGELFF. The genes are TRBV6-5 and TRBJ2-2; TRBD2 might be the D (6 bases). The CDR3 consists of 14 residues. Germline CDR1 and CDR2: MNHEY and SVGAGI. V gave up 5 bases and J gave up 5 bases, with 12 bases separating them.

This clone has a handful of counts. The gene calls are TRBV18 and TRBJ2-1, with 8 bases that match TRBD2. Germline CDR1 and CDR2: KGHSH and LQKENI. The CDR3 is made up of 16 amino acids. J gave up 1 base and V 3 bases, and 5 bases lay outside the gene matches. CDR3: CASSPAGTRSYNEQFF. DNA for the CDR3: TGTGCCAGCTCACCGGCCGGGACTAGATCCTACAATGAGCAGTTCTTC. Filled out from reference TRBV18 and TRBJ2-1, the complete variable domain reads NAGVMQNPRHLVRRRGQEARLRCSPMKGHSHVYWYRQLPEEGLKFMVYLQKENIIDESGMPKERFSAEFPKEGPSILRIQQVVRGDSAAYFCASSPAGTRSYNEQFFGPGTRLTVL.

This sequence joins TRBV4-3 and TRBJ2-2; tentative D call: TRBD2 (5 bases). Germline lookup yields CDR1 LGHNA and CDR2 YSLEER. The CDR3 extends over 15 amino acids. V was pared by 1 base and J by 5 bases, with 11 bases between. The CDR3 is CASSQGTSRTGELFF. DNA of the CDR3: TGCGCCAGCAGCCAAGGTACTAGTAGGACCGGGGAGCTGTTTTTT.

CDR3 sequence: CASSYSLRREGSSTDTQYF. CDR3 nucleotides: TGTGCCAGCAGTTACTCTTTGCGGCGGGAGGGCTCTAGCACAGATACGCAGTATTTT. The V gene is TRBV6-2 or TRBV6-3, the J gene TRBJ2-3, with TRBD2 identical over 9 bases. This CDR3 contains 19 residues. Germline CDR1 reads MNHEY; CDR2 reads SVGEGT. Losses at the gene ends were 0 bases for V and 0 bases for J; bases not matched to a gene: 10.

The V call is TRBV5-3, the J call TRBJ1-1, with TRBD1 identical over 9 bases. TRBV5-3 is treated as an ORF (open reading frame) with a function not yet certain. The CDR3 contains 15 residues. V trimming: 4 bases; J trimming: 1 base; junction bases outside the gene matches: 5. The CDR3 nucleotides are TGTGCCAGAAGCCCGGGACAGGGACAGAACACTGAAGCTTTCTTT. Residues: CARSPGQGQNTEAFF.

The genes are TRBV5-6 and TRBJ1-6; D call uncertain. The CDR3 extends over 18 amino acids. Germline loops: CDR1 SGHDT, CDR2 YYEEEE. Trimming pared 2 bases from V and 7 bases from J, leaving 22 bases between. CDR3 protein: CASSLGLTNPRPNSPLHF. CDR3 coding DNA: TGTGCCAGCAGCTTAGGACTGACAAACCCACGACCGAATTCACCCCTCCACTTT.

V is TRBV5-1 and J is TRBJ2-3; 12 positions agree with TRBD2. Unmatched junction bases numbered 10, after V lost 0 bases and J lost 5 bases. This CDR3 spans 18 amino acids. Germline V gene data show CDR1 as SGHRS and CDR2 as YFSETQ. In DNA, the CDR3 is TGCGCCAGCAGCTTGGTAGGACTAGCGGGGACCCAGGGAGATACGCAGTATTTT. Protein: CASSLVGLAGTQGDTQYF.

Written as DNA, the CDR3 is TGTGCCAGCAGCCAAGGGCGGGTCTCAGAAGCTTTCTTT. It encodes CASSQGRVSEAFF. V is TRBV14 and J is TRBJ1-1, with no clear D. The V and J ends lost 1 base and 8 bases respectively, with 11 bases between them. This CDR3 contains 13 residues. Germline loops: CDR1 SGHDN, CDR2 FVKESK.

This chain uses TRBV4-3 with TRBJ1-2; 8 bases line up with TRBD1. J lost 8 bases, V lost 3 bases, and 8 bases had no gene match. The CDR3 extends over 14 amino acids. Per germline, CDR1 LGHNA and CDR2 YSLEER. CDR3 residues: CASSHADRATGYTF. The CDR3, as DNA: TGCGCCAGCAGCCACGCGGACAGGGCCACCGGCTACACCTTC.

The chain has TRBV7-2 and TRBJ2-7, with TRBD2 matching over 10 bases. CDR1 is SGHTA and CDR2 is FQGNSA in the germline V gene. The trim removed 7 bases at V and 6 bases at J, leaving 6 bases unmatched. The CDR3 sequence is 13 residues long. The CDR3 reads CASNLAGVGEQYF. The CDR3 nucleotides are TGTGCCAGCAACCTAGCGGGAGTGGGCGAGCAGTACTTC.

V gene TRBV7-6 combines with J gene TRBJ1-1, with a weak D call TRBD1 (5 bases). The germline V gene has CDR1 SGHVS and CDR2 FNYEAQ. The CDR3 has 15 amino acids. V was cut by 4 bases and J by 3 bases, with 15 bases left in between. CDR3 sequence: CASSWRQGGDTEAFF. The DNA of the CDR3 is TGTGCCAGCAGCTGGAGGCAGGGAGGGGACACTGAAGCTTTCTTT.

The CDR3 coding sequence is TGTGCCTGGAGTACGGACAGGGACTCACCCCTCCACTTT. As protein: CAWSTDRDSPLHF. The rearrangement joins TRBV30 to TRBJ1-6, with 8 bases aligning to TRBD1. Losses at the gene ends were 2 bases for V and 10 bases for J; bases not matched to a gene: 4. Germline V lookup: CDR1 GTSNPN, CDR2 SVGIG (reference sequence). CDR3 length: 13 amino acids. The full variable domain, its missing parts supplied by reference TRBV30 and TRBJ1-6, is SQTIHQWPATLVQPVGSPLSLECTVEGTSNPNLYWYRQAAGRGLQLLFYSVGIGQISSEVPQNLSASRPQDRQFILSSKKLLLSDSGFYLCAWSTDRDSPLHFGNGTRLTVT.

The J gene is TRBJ2-1, the V gene TRBV5-4; 10 nucleotides align to TRBD2. The CDR3 totals 15 residues. V lost 0 bases and J lost 7; bases outside the gene matches: 4. Germline CDR1 reads SGHNT; CDR2 reads YYREEE (reference sequence). The CDR3 region has the DNA TGTGCCAGCAGCTTGGAGTCTAGCGGGAGAAATGAGCAGTTCTTC. It encodes CASSLESSGRNEQFF.

The V gene is TRBV5-5, the J gene TRBJ1-4; D gene ambiguous. V was cut by 3 bases and J by 4 bases, with 16 bases left in between. Germline loops: CDR1 SGHKS, CDR2 YYEKEE (reference sequence). The CDR3 length is 16 residues. Here the CDR3 reads CASSSRAGRDNEKLFF. The DNA for the CDR3 is TGTGCCAGCAGCTCCAGAGCGGGCAGAGATAATGAAAAACTGTTTTTT.

The chain has TRBV9 and TRBJ2-7; tentative D call: TRBD2 (6 bases). The CDR3 spans 16 residues. Germline CDR1 reads SGDLS; CDR2 reads YYNGEE. V shed 3 bases and J shed 7 bases, with 23 bases lying between them. As DNA, the CDR3 is TGTGCCAGCAGCGGCAGGGACGGATTGACTCGGGGGGAGCAGTACTTC. Amino acid sequence: CASSGRDGLTRGEQYF.

J is TRBJ2-2 and V is TRBV5-1; 7 bases line up with TRBD1. This CDR3 is 17 amino acids long. Germline V lookup: CDR1 SGHRS, CDR2 YFSETQ. The J segment lost 4 bases and the V segment lost 4 bases, leaving 13 bases of the junction unmatched. The CDR3 here is CASSLRGGGPATGELFF. CDR3 DNA: TGCGCCAGCAGCCTTCGAGGGGGCGGGCCGGCCACCGGGGAGCTGTTTTTT.

The chain couples TRBV6-5 to TRBJ1-1; no definite D call. CDR3 length: 13 amino acids. Trimming took 7 bases from V and 4 from J, leaving 13 bases between them. The V gene's germline CDR1 is MNHEY and CDR2 SVGAGI. CDR3 nucleotide sequence: TGTGCCAGCACCGGAGACCCCAGCACTGAAGCTTTCTTT. Its protein is CASTGDPSTEAFF.

The chain is built from TRBV2 and TRBJ2-7; 11 bases are a match to TRBD2. V gave up 11 bases and J gave up 0 bases; unmatched junction bases: 6. The CDR3 totals 14 residues. Germline V gives CDR1 SNHLY, CDR2 FYNNEI. As DNA, the CDR3 is TGTGCCGGTAATCTAGCGGGGGGCTCCTACGAGCAGTACTTC. Encoded protein: CAGNLAGGSYEQYF.

This chain connects TRBV18 to TRBJ2-5; 7 bases map to TRBD1. Germline CDR1 and CDR2: KGHSH and LQKENI. V was pared by 3 bases and J by 2 bases, with 9 bases of the junction left unmatched. The CDR3 sequence is 16 residues long. The CDR3 loop is CASSPRGRTGQETQYF. CDR3 nucleotides: TGTGCCAGCTCACCTCGCGGGCGGACAGGACAAGAGACCCAGTACTTC.

V is TRBV6-4 and J is TRBJ1-1, with 7 positions matching TRBD1. Trimming removed 6 bases from V and 2 bases from J; junction bases left unmatched: 9. This CDR3 has 15 amino acids. CDR1 is MRHNA, CDR2 SNTAGT, per germline. CDR3 protein: CASRRDSSSNTEAFF. CDR3 in DNA: TGTGCCAGCAGACGGGACAGCTCGTCTAACACTGAAGCTTTCTTT.